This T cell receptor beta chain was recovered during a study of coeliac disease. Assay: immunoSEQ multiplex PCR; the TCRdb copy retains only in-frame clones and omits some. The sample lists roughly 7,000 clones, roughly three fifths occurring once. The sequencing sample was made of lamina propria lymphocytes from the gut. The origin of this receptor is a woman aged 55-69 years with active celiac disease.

The CDR3 here is CASSFGTSADTQYF. CDR3 nucleotide sequence: TGTGCCAGCAGCTTCGGGACTAGCGCCGATACGCAGTATTTT. The chain combines TRBV7-8 with TRBJ2-3; 10 bases line up with TRBD2. CDR1 and CDR2 (germline): SGHVS, FQNEAQ. The CDR3 extends over 14 amino acids. Unmatched junction bases numbered 3, after V lost 3 bases and J lost 6 bases.